This TCR beta chain was observed in a study of CD8 T cells in ankylosing spondylitis. Study findings and constraints: A CD8+ phenotype characterized the disease-linked clones, which were relatively rare in peripheral blood. Characteristic of ankylosing spondylitis blood, it appeared, was a TCR beta motif comprising several highly homologous variants.

Concerning this clonotype itself: Antigen unknown.

Library preparation for TCR beta used quantitative 5'-RACE with molecular barcodes. TCRdb itself ran the 5' RACE reads through MiXCR, one entry per CDR3 protein. The sample has 250,000 to 350,000 distinct CDR3 sequences; about 19% are singletons. The origin of this receptor is a male donor with ankylosing spondylitis or in good health (not recorded which). Sequenced: blood, either unsorted or a sorted T cell fraction (not recorded which).

The DNA of the CDR3 is TGTGCCACCAGTGATACCCGCTCCCTAAGGAGCGGCTACACCTTC. Translation: CATSDTRSLRSGYTF. The chain couples TRBV24-1 to TRBJ1-2; D is unresolved. The CDR3 has 15 residues. CDR1 is KGHDR and CDR2 is SFDVKD in the germline V gene. Trimming cost V 3 bases and J 8 bases, with 18 bases left between them.